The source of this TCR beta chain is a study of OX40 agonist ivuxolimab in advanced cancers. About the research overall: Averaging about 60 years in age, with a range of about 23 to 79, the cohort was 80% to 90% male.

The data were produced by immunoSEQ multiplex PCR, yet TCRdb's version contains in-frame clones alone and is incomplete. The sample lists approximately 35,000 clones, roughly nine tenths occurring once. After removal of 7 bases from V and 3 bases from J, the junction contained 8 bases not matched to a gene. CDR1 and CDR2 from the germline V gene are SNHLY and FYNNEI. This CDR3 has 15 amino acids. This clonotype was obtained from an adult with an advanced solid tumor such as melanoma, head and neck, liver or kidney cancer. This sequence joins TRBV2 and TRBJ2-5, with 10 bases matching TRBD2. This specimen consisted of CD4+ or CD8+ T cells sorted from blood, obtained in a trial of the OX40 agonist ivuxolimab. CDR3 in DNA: TGTGCCAGCACACCCGCTAGCGGGAGTGAAGAGACCCAGTACTTC. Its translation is CASTPASGSEETQYF. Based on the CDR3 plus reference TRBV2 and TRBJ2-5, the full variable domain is EPEVTQTPSHQVTQMGQEVILRCVPISNHLYFYWYRQILGQKVEFLVSFYNNEISEKSEIFDDQFSVERPDGSNFTLKIRSTKLEDSAMYFCASTPASGSEETQYFGPGTRLLVL.